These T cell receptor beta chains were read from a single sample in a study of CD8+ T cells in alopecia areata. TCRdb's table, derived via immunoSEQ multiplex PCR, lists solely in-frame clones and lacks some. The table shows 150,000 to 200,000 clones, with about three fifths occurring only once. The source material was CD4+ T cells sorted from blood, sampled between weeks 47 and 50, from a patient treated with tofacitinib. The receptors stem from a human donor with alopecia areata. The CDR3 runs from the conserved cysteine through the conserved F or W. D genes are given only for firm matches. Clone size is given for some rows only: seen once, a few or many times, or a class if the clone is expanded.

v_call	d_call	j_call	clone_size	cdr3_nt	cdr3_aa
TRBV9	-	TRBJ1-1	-	TGTGCCAGCAGCGTATTTTTGGACACTGAAGCTTTCTTT	CASSVFLDTEAFF
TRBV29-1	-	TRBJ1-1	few	TGCAGCGTTGAACCAGGACCCGCGGCTTTCTTT	CSVEPGPAAFF
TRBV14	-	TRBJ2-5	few	TGTGCCAGCAGCCAAGATCCCGCCGGCAGGACGACCCAGTACTTC	CASSQDPAGRTTQYF
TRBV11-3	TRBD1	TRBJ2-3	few	TGTGCCAGCAGCAGACAGGGTCGAGATACGCAGTATTTT	CASSRQGRDTQYF
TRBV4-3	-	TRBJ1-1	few	TGCGCCAGCAGCCCGCAGAAGAACACTGAAGCTTTCTTT	CASSPQKNTEAFF
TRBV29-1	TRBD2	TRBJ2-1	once	TGCAGCGTTGAGAAGGGTAGCGGGGGGCCCGATGAGCAGTTCTTC	CSVEKGSGGPDEQFF
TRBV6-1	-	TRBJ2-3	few	TGTGCCAGCACCCCGACCCAGACAGCAGATACGCAGTATTTT	CASTPTQTADTQYF
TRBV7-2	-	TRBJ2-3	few	TGTGCCAGCAGCCCGCAGGGGAATACGCAGTATTTT	CASSPQGNTQYF
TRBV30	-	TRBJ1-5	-	TGTGCCTGGAGTGAGAAGGGGGGGTATAATCAGCCCCAGCATTTT	CAWSEKGGYNQPQHF
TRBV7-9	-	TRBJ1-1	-	TGTGCCAGCAGCTTAGATGCGGACACTGAAGCTTTCTTT	CASSLDADTEAFF
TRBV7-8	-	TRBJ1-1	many	TGTGCCAGCAGCTTATTTCCGGGGGCAACCACTGAAGCTTTCTTT	CASSLFPGATTEAFF
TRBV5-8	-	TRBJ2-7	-	TGTGCCAGCAGGGAGGCCCTCTACGAGCAGTACTTC	CASREALYEQYF
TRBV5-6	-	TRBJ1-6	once	TGTGCCAGCAGCTTGAGGGCGAGGCCCCTCCACTTT	CASSLRARPLHF
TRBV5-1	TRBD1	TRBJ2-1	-	TGCGCCAGCAGTCCCGGGACAGGAGGCAATGAGCAGTTCTTC	CASSPGTGGNEQFF
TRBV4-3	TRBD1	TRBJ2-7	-	TGCGCCAGCAGCCAAGAGGGCAGGGGGACCTACGAGCAGTACTTC	CASSQEGRGTYEQYF
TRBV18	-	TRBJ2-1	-	TGTGCCAGCTCACCAGCGGTGGGGAATCAGCAGTTCTTC	CASSPAVGNQQFF
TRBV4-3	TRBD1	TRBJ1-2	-	TGCGCCAGCAGCCATTCGGACAGGGGATTTGAAGGCTACACCTTC	CASSHSDRGFEGYTF
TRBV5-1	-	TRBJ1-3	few	TGCGCCAGCAGCCCGGGACTGCCCTCTGGAAACACCATATATTTT	CASSPGLPSGNTIYF
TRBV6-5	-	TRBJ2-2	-	TGTGCCAGCAGTTTGACAGCTAACACCGGGGAGCTGTTTTTT	CASSLTANTGELFF
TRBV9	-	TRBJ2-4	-	TGTGCCAGCAGCGTAGCTACGCGACCTCACGACATTCAGTACTTC	CASSVATRPHDIQYF
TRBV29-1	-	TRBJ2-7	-	TGCAGCGTTGAAAATTATGGCAATACTTACGAGCAGTACTTC	CSVENYGNTYEQYF
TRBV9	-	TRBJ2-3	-	TGTGCCAGCAGCCCCTCCGGTGGCGGGATCGGCACAGATACGCAGTATTTT	CASSPSGGGIGTDTQYF
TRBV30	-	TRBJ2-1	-	TGTGCCTGGGGAAAGGGGGTTTTGGACAATGAGCAGTTCTTC	CAWGKGVLDNEQFF
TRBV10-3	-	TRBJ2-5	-	TGTGCCACCGGACCAAAACAAGAGACCCAGTACTTC	CATGPKQETQYF
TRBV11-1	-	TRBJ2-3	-	TGTGCCAGCAGCTTAGCACCAGAAGATACGCAGTATTTT	CASSLAPEDTQYF
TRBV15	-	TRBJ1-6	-	TGTGCCACCAGCAGAGAGCGGGAGAGGGGGGATTCACCCCTCCACTTT	CATSRERERGDSPLHF
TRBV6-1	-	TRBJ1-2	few	TGTGCCAGCAGTGAACGACAGGACGCTAACTATGGCTACACCTTC	CASSERQDANYGYTF
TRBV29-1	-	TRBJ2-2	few	TGCAGCGTGAAGATGACAGCCAACACCGGGGAGCTGTTTTTT	CSVKMTANTGELFF
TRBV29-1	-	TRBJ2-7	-	TGCAGCGTTGTAGTTTGGGGAACCCTCGCCGAGCAGTACTTC	CSVVVWGTLAEQYF
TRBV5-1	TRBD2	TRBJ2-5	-	TGCGCCAGCAGCTTGGAGGGTAGCGGGGGGACAATGGACTTC	CASSLEGSGGTMDF
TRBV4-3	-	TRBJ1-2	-	TGCGCCAGCAGCCAGGAAACAGAGAATTATGGCTACACCTTC	CASSQETENYGYTF
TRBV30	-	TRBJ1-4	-	TGTGCCTGGAGTGGCTTGGGGCAGGGTGAAAAACTGTTTTTT	CAWSGLGQGEKLFF
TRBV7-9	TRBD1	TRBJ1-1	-	TGTGCCAGCAGCCCAGGGGGCGCGGAGAACACTGAAGCTTTCTTT	CASSPGGAENTEAFF
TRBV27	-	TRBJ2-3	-	TGTGCCAGCAGTTTAGTCGGGACCGGCACAGATACGCAGTATTTT	CASSLVGTGTDTQYF
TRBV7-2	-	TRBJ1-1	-	TGTGCCAGCAGCTTAGCGGGCAGGAACACTGAAGCTTTCTTT	CASSLAGRNTEAFF
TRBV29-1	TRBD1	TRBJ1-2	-	TGCAGCGTTGCCGGGACAGAATATGGCTACACCTTC	CSVAGTEYGYTF
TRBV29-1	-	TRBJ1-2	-	TGCAGCGTTGAGGCAGGCAACTATGGCTACACCTTC	CSVEAGNYGYTF
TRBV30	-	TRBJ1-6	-	TGTGCCTGGAGGATTCGGGGGCCGGATAATTCACCCCTCCACTTT	CAWRIRGPDNSPLHF
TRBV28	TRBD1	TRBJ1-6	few	TGTGCCAGCAGTCTAAAACAGGGGCAAAATTCACCCCTCCACTTT	CASSLKQGQNSPLHF
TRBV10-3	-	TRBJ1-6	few	TGTGCCATCAGTGAAGGGTATTCACCCCTCCACTTT	CAISEGYSPLHF
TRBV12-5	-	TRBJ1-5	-	TGTGCTAGTGGTTTGGAGGGGCCTCAGCCCCAGCATTTT	CASGLEGPQPQHF
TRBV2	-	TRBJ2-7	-	TGTGCCAGCAGTGTAGGGGTTCGTACCTACGAGCAGTACTTC	CASSVGVRTYEQYF
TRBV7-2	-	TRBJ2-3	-	TGTGCCAGCAGCTTAGGGTGGGGCGATGCAGATACGCAGTATTTT	CASSLGWGDADTQYF
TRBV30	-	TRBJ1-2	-	TGTGCCTGGAGTCAACAGCGTAACTATGGCTACACCTTC	CAWSQQRNYGYTF
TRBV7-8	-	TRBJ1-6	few	TGTGCCAGCAGCTCAGGGGTGTTGGAATCACCCCTCCACTTT	CASSSGVLESPLHF
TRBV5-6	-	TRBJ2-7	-	TGTGCCAGCAGCTTGCGTTCAGCTAGGGCCTACGAGCAGTACTTC	CASSLRSARAYEQYF
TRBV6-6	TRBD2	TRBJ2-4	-	TGTGCCAGCAGTTACGCGGGGGGGCCGAACATTCAGTACTTC	CASSYAGGPNIQYF